Here is one TCR beta chain with its context. This clone was seen at least ten times. Its antigen is unknown. The sample holds no much larger clone one base away, and base qualities are not on file. The sample is drawn from a study of metastatic and nonmetastatic thyroid tumors (dated by TCRdb to the early 2020s). In the study overall: The researchers compared repertoires between peripheral blood samples and tumor or nodule tissue samples from patients with malignant or benign thyroid disease. Summary of the overall study and its limitations: In both blood and tumor samples, malignant tumors were reported to have significantly higher TCR beta diversity than benign nodules.

Before undergoing thyroid surgery, none of the patients had been given any kind of treatment. Using T-cell receptor beta sequencing, the researchers looked back retrospectively at clinical samples from patients, gathered between about 2011 and 2018. Libraries were constructed by PCR. These reads were obtained on an Illumina HiSeq 4000. High-throughput sequencing was used to profile the TCR beta-chain CDR3 region of every patient. The authors' pipeline ran thus. CDR3 differences across clinicopathological groups were used to build a classifier for discriminating distant-metastatic papillary thyroid cancer patients. To measure repertoire diversity the researchers used the Shannon index, while the Morisita-Horn index served to gauge how similar the tumor and blood repertoires were. Using fastp at Q25 and MiXCR, TCRdb reprocessed the public reads and kept productive beta chains. Clone size and V and J calls follow TCRdb, not the original study. In this sample the table shows about 32,000 clones, roughly 25% of which occur a single time. Together, the top ten hold over 9% of the sample.

Based on the germline V gene, the CDR1 and CDR2 sequences are SGDLS and YYNGEE. Reading from cysteine to phenylalanine, the CDR3 counts 15 amino acids. The DNA shown is the 45-base CDR3, in frame from base 1. The junction carries 15 bases between V and J, which are trimmed by 3 bases and 4 bases respectively. The receptor chain draws on TRBV9 and TRBJ2-3, with TRBD1 tentatively as D gene (6 bases match). The sequenced sample was blood. The source of this sequence is a female donor with papillary thyroid cancer or a benign thyroid nodule (not recorded which). Some clones in this sample may be carry-over from other donors' samples. The CDR3 region: CASSASIGGADTQYF. The bases are TGTGCCAGCAGCGCCTCTATAGGGGGAGCAGATACGCAGTATTTT.